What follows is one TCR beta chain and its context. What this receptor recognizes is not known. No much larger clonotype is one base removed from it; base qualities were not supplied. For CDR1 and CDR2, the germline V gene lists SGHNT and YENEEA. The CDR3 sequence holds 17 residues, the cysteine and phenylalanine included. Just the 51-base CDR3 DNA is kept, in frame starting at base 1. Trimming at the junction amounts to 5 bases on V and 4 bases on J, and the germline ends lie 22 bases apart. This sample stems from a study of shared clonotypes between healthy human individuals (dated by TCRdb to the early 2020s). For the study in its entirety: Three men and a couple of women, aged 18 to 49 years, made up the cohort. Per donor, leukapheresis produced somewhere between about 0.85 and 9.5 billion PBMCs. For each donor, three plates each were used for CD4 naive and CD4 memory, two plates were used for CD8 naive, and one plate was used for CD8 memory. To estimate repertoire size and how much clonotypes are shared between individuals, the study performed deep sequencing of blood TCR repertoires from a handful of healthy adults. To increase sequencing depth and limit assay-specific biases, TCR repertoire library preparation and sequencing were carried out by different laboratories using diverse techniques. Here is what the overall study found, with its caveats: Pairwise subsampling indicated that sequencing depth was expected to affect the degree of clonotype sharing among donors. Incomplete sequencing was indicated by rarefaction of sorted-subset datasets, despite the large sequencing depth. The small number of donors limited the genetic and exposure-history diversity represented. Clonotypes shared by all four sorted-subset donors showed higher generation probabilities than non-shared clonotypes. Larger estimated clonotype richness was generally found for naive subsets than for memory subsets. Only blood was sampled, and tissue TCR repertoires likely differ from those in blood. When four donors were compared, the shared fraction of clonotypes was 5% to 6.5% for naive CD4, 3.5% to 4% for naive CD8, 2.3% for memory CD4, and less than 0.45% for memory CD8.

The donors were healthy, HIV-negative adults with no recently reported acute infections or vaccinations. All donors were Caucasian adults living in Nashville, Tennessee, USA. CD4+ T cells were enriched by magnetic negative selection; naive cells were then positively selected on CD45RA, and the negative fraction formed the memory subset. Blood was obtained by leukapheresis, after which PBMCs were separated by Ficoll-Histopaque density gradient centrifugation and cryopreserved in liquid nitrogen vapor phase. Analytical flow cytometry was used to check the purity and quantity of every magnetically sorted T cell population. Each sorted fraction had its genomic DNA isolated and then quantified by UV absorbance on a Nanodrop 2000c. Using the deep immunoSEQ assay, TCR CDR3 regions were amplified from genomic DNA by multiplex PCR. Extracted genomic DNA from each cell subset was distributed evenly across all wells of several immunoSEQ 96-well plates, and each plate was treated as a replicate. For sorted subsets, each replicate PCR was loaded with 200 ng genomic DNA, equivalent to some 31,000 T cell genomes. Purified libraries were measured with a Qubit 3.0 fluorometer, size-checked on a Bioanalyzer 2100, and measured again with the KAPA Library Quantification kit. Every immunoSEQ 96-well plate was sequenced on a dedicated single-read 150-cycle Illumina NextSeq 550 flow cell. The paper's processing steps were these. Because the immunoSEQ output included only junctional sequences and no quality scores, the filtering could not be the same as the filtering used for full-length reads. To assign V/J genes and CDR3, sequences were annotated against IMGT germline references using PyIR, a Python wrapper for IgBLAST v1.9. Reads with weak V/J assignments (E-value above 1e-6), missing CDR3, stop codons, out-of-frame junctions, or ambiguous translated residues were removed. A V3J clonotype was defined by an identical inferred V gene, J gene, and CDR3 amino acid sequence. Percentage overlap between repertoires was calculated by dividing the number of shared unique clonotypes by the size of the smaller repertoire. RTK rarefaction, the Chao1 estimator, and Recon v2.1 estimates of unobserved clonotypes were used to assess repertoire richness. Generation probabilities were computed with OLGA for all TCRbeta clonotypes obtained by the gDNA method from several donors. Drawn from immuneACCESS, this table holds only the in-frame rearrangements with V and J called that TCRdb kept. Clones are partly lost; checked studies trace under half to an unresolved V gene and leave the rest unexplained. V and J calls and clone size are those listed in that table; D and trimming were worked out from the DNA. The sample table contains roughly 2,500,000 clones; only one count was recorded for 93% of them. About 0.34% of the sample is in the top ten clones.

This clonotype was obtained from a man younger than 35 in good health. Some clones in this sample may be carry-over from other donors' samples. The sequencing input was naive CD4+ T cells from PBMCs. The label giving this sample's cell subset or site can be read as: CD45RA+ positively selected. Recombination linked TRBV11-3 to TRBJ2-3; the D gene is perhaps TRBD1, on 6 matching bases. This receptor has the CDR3 CASSQGYRGGSSDTQYF. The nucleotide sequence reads TGTGCCAGCAGCCAAGGGTACCGTGGGGGCAGTTCAGATACGCAGTATTTT.